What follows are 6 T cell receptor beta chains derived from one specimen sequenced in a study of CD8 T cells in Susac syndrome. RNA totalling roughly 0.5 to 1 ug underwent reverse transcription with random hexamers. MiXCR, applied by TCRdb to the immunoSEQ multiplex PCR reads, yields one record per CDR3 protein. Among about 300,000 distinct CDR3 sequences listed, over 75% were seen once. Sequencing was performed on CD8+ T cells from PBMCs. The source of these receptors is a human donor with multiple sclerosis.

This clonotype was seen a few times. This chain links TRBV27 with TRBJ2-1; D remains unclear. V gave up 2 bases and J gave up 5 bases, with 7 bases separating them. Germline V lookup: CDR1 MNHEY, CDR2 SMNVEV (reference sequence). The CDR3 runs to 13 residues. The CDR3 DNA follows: TGTGCCAGCAGTTTAGCCGGAAACAATGAGCAGTTCTTC. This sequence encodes CASSLAGNNEQFF.

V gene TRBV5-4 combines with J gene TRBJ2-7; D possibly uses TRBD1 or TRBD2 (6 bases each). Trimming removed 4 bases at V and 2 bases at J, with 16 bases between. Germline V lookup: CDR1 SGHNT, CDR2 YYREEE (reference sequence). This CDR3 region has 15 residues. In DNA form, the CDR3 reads TGTGCCAGCAGCACCCGGGGGCTCCAACCCTACGAGCAGTACTTC. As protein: CASSTRGLQPYEQYF.

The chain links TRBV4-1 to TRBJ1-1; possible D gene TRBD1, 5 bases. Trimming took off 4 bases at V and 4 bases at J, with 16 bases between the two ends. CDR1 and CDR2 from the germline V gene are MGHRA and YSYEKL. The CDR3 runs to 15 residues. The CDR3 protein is CASSLLGGRVTEAFF. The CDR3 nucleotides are TGCGCCAGCAGCCTACTCGGGGGAAGGGTCACTGAAGCTTTCTTT.

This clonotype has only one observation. CDR3: CASSTGTSSFTDTQYF. The CDR3 bases are TGCGCCAGCAGCACCGGGACTAGCAGCTTCACAGATACGCAGTATTTT. The gene calls are TRBV5-1 and TRBJ2-3, with 9 bases lining up with TRBD2. The CDR3 consists of 16 residues. The ends lost 4 bases at V and 2 bases at J; junction bases unmatched: 8. Per germline, CDR1 SGHRS and CDR2 YFSETQ.

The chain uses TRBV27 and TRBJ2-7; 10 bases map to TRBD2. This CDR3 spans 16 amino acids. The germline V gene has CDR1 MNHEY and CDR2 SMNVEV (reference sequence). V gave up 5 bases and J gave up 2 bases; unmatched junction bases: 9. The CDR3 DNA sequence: TGTGCCAGCAGTGGGCTAGCGGGGGATCACGCCTACGAGCAGTACTTC. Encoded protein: CASSGLAGDHAYEQYF.

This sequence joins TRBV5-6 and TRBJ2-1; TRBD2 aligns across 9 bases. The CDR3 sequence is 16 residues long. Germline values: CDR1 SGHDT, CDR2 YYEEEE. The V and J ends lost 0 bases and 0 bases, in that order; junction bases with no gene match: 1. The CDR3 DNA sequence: TGTGCCAGCAGCTTGGGGCGGGAGGGCTCCTACAATGAGCAGTTCTTC. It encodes CASSLGREGSYNEQFF.